These 20 T cell receptor beta chains were sequenced from one sample in a study of identical twins. A single record per CDR3 protein comes from TCRdb applying MiXCR to the 5' RACE reads. The data hold roughly 690,000 distinct CDR3 sequences, with 5.5% to 6.5% observed a single time. The sample comprised naive T cells sorted from blood. These receptors were collected from a man between 18 and 35 years old in good health.

This clonotype was observed many times. The rearrangement links TRBV4-2 to TRBJ1-1; 9 bases line up with TRBD1. Unmatched junction bases numbered 6, after V lost 0 bases and J lost 4 bases. The V gene's germline CDR1 is LGHNA and CDR2 YNFKEQ. This CDR3 contains 16 residues. Written as DNA, the CDR3 is TGTGCCAGCAGCCAAGAAGGGGACAGGGTGACCACTGAAGCTTTCTTT. As protein: CASSQEGDRVTTEAFF.

This clonotype was detected ten times or more. CDR3 loop: CSAKGQGGDTQYF. The DNA for the CDR3 is TGCAGTGCTAAAGGACAGGGGGGAGATACGCAGTATTTT. The genes are TRBV20-1 and TRBJ2-3, with 10 bases lining up with TRBD1. This CDR3 comprises 13 residues. CDR1 is DFQATT, CDR2 SNEGSKA, per germline (reference sequence). With 4 bases clipped from V and 5 bases from J, the junction kept 3 bases outside the gene matches.

This clonotype appeared a few times. DNA for the CDR3: TGCAGTGCTACCCCCGGACAGAGCAATCAGCCCCAGCATTTT. Translated, it gives CSATPGQSNQPQHF. The chain joins TRBV20-1 to TRBJ1-5; maybe TRBD1 (6 bases). V lost 4 bases and J 1 base, leaving 11 bases between the germline ends. Germline assignment: CDR1 DFQATT and CDR2 SNEGSKA (reference sequence). The CDR3 spans 14 residues.

The sample holds a few counts of this clonotype. The chain's CDR3 is CASSLELGGSGANVLTF. The CDR3 DNA is TGTGCCAGCAGTTTAGAGCTTGGGGGCTCTGGGGCCAACGTCCTGACTTTC. This rearrangement joins TRBV12-3 or TRBV12-4 to TRBJ2-6, with D perhaps TRBD1 or TRBD2 (5 bases each). This CDR3 spans 17 amino acids. Trimming cost V 1 base and J 0 bases, with 10 bases left between them.

Concerning this clonotype itself: This could be a read error, since a much larger clone is one nucleotide away. V is TRBV10-3 and J is TRBJ2-1, with D perhaps matching TRBD2 (5 bases). CDR3 length: 12 amino acids. Germline CDR1 ENHRY, CDR2 SYGVKD. CDR3 loop: CAVSERGNEQFF. Here the CDR3 DNA reads TGTGCCGTCAGTGAACGGGGAAATGAGCAGTTCTTC.

This clonotype occurred many times. The chain links TRBV4-1 to TRBJ2-7; D is ambiguous. Germline V gives CDR1 MGHRA, CDR2 YSYEKL. Trimming shortened V by 4 bases and J by 4 bases, and 11 bases separated the two germline ends. CDR3 length: 13 amino acids. The CDR3 nucleotides are TGCGCCAGCAGCCGAAGCGTGGGATACGAGCAGTACGTC. Its translation: CASSRSVGYEQYV.

The sample holds many counts of this clonotype. The V gene is TRBV29-1, the J gene TRBJ2-5; no clear D. Between the trimmed V and J ends, which lost 7 bases and 9 bases, there was a span of 9 bases. Germline values: CDR1 SQVTM, CDR2 ANQGSEA. The CDR3 is 9 residues long. The chain's CDR3 is CSAPEAQYF. DNA of the CDR3: TGCAGCGCTCCTGAGGCCCAGTACTTC.

The chain is built from TRBV29-1 and TRBJ2-6; D remains ambiguous. V was cut by 7 bases and J by 0 bases, with 7 bases left in between. Germline CDR1 reads SQVTM; CDR2 reads ANQGSEA. The CDR3 totals 13 residues. DNA of the CDR3: TGCAGCGCTACATACTCTGGGGCCAACGTCCTGACTTTC. This sequence encodes CSATYSGANVLTF.

This clonotype came up a few times. V gene TRBV7-9 combines with J gene TRBJ2-1; 7 bases fit TRBD2. The junction had 8 bases not matched to a gene; V was cut back by 6 bases and J by 0 bases. CDR3 length: 16 residues. Germline values: CDR1 SEHNR, CDR2 FQNEAQ (reference sequence). Here the CDR3 DNA reads TGTGCCAGCAGAGAGACAGCGGGACTCTCCTACAATGAGCAGTTCTTC. It specifies CASRETAGLSYNEQFF.

In this sample, this clonotype turned up a few times. V and J are TRBV6-1 and TRBJ2-4; 7 nucleotides agree with TRBD1. The germline gives CDR1 MNHNS, CDR2 SASEGT. Germline trimming cut 0 bases from V and 15 bases from J; bases unmatched to any gene: 8. CDR3 length: 13 residues. CDR3 bases: TGTGCCAGCAGTGAAGCAGGAACAGGGGTTTGGTACTTC. This codes for CASSEAGTGVWYF.

This clonotype was recorded at least ten times. Here the CDR3 reads CASTPSYNEQFF. In DNA form, the CDR3 reads TGTGCCAGCACGCCATCCTACAATGAGCAGTTCTTC. This chain uses TRBV28 with TRBJ2-1; the D is unclear. The ends were cut back, 7 bases at V and 1 base at J, with 5 bases in the middle. Germline V lookup: CDR1 MDHEN, CDR2 SYDVKM. The CDR3 contains 12 residues.

This clonotype has at least ten counts. The genes are TRBV4-2 and TRBJ2-1; 10 positions agree with TRBD2. The V gene end was trimmed by 2 bases and the J gene end by 9 bases; junction bases not matched to a gene: 4. The CDR3 runs to 14 residues. Germline assignment: CDR1 LGHNA and CDR2 YNFKEQ. CDR3 coding DNA: TGTGCCAGCAGCCAAAGCGGGAGGGCCGGTGAGCAGTTCTTC. Translated, it gives CASSQSGRAGEQFF.

This clonotype was seen at least ten times. The rearrangement uses TRBV5-1 and TRBJ2-1; D possibly uses TRBD1 or TRBD2 (7 bases each). CDR3 size: 17 residues. Trimming shortened V by 0 bases and J by 2 bases, and 15 bases separated the two germline ends. Germline V CDR1 and CDR2: SGHRS, YFSETQ. CDR3 amino acids: CASSLAQGGIAYNEQFF. The CDR3 DNA sequence: TGCGCCAGCAGCTTGGCCCAGGGGGGGATCGCCTACAATGAGCAGTTCTTC.

This clonotype was detected only a few times. The V call is TRBV15, the J call TRBJ2-5, with TRBD2 matching over 7 bases. The V and J ends lost 9 bases and 5 bases, in that order; junction bases with no gene match: 12. The CDR3 runs 14 residues. Germline V CDR1 and CDR2: LNHNV, YYDKDF (reference sequence). For the CDR3, the DNA is TGTGCCACTACGGGCCGGTGGGGGGGTGAGACCCAGTACTTC. Protein: CATTGRWGGETQYF.

The V call is TRBV5-5, the J call TRBJ2-1; 8 nucleotides line up with TRBD2. This CDR3 spans 17 amino acids. Germline CDR1 reads SGHKS; CDR2 reads YYEKEE (reference sequence). V was pared by 5 bases and J by 1 base, with 11 bases of the junction left unmatched. CDR3 nucleotide sequence: TGTGCCAGCAGTAAACGTTTAGCGGGATCGTCCTACAATGAGCAGTTCTTC. Protein: CASSKRLAGSSYNEQFF.

This chain joins TRBV30 and TRBJ1-5, with D uncertain. The CDR3 extends over 13 amino acids. Trimming took 5 bases from V and 7 from J, leaving 15 bases between them. Germline CDR1 GTSNPN, CDR2 SVGIG (reference sequence). DNA of the CDR3: TGTGCCTGGCAACGGGAATCCGGACAGCCCCAGCATTTT. It specifies CAWQRESGQPQHF.

This clonotype came up many times. The rearrangement joins TRBV7-3 to TRBJ1-2, with D unresolved. This CDR3 is 14 amino acids long. With 0 bases removed from V and 3 bases from J, the gap between germline ends came to 8 bases. Germline V gene lookup returns CDR1 SGHTA and CDR2 FQGTGA. CDR3 coding DNA: TGTGCCAGCAGCTTAACCCCAAGGGACTATGGCTACACCTTC. Amino acid sequence: CASSLTPRDYGYTF.

The sample holds many counts of this clonotype. The CDR3 here is CSARTGRNQPQHF. The CDR3 nucleotides are TGCAGTGCTAGGACAGGACGGAATCAGCCCCAGCATTTT. This chain links TRBV20-1 with TRBJ1-5, with D possibly matching TRBD1 (6 bases). Germline CDR1 DFQATT, CDR2 SNEGSKA (reference sequence). V was shortened by 3 bases and J by 4 bases, with 10 bases between the two germline ends. The CDR3 covers 13 residues.

The CDR3 protein is CASSQQVGRTTDTQYF. The CDR3 coding sequence is TGTGCCAGCAGCCAGCAGGTCGGGAGGACCACAGATACGCAGTATTTT. V and J are TRBV12-3 or TRBV12-4 and TRBJ2-3; 7 bases line up with TRBD2. J was trimmed by 2 bases and V by 6 bases; bases with no gene match: 11. This CDR3 has 16 amino acids.

This clonotype has a handful of counts. V is TRBV15 and J is TRBJ1-5, with D perhaps TRBD1 (5 bases). V lost 0 bases and J 8 bases, leaving 14 bases between the germline ends. Looked up from germline, CDR1 is LNHNV and CDR2 is YYDKDF (reference sequence). CDR3 length equals 15 residues. The CDR3 bases are TGTGCCACCAGCAGAGAGGGAGGGGCGGGAGAGCCCCAGCATTTT. It translates to CATSREGGAGEPQHF.